The sequence of this TCR beta chain was determined in a study of vaccination effects on CD4 cells after COVID-19. The germline V gene encodes CDR1 SGHRS and CDR2 YFSETQ. Between the trimmed V and J ends, which lost 7 bases and 7 bases, there was a span of 20 bases. This CDR3 has 14 residues. Notes on this clone: Its antigen is undetermined.

In the ViraFEST assay, antigen-specific CD4+ clonotypes were identified by expansion after peptide-pool stimulation. Culture proceeded for nine to eleven days, and CD4+ T cells were then isolated. Vaccine administered to participants consisted of two doses of either BNT162b2 or mRNA-1273. About 2.2 million PBMC per well were cultured with approximately 10 IU/ml IL-2 and 7.5 to 10 ug/ml peptides. Sequencing used immunoSEQ multiplex PCR; TCRdb keeps in-frame clones, though not all of them. The table lists fewer than 50,000 clones, about 80% of them singletons. The origin of this receptor is a human donor who received a COVID-19 vaccine. Some clones in this sample may be carry-over from other donors' samples. The sequencing used CD4+ T cells from PBMCs cultured with HCoV-NL63 spike peptides, collected after COVID-19 vaccination. The chain combines TRBV5-1 with TRBJ2-5, with D possibly matching TRBD1 (7 bases). The DNA of the CDR3 is TGCGCCAGCGTGCGCGGGACAGCGGGTGGGACCCAGTACTTC. Translation: CASVRGTAGGTQYF.